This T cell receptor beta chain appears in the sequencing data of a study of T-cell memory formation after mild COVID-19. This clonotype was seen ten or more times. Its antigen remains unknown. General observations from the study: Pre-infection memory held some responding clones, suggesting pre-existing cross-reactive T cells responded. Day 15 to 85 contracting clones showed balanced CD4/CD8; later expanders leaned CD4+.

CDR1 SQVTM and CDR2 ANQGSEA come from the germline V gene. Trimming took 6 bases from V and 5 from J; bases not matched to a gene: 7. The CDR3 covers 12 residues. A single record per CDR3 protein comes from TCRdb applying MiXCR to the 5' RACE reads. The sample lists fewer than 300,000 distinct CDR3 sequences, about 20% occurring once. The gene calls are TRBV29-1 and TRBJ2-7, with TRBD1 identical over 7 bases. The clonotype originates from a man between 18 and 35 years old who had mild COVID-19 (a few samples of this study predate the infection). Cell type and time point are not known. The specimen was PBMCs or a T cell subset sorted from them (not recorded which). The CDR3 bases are TGCAGCGTGGTAAGAGACAGGGACGAGCAGTACTTC. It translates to CSVVRDRDEQYF.